This T cell receptor beta chain emerged from a study of T cell clonotyping in hematopoietic cell transplantation. The V gene end was trimmed by 1 base and the J gene end by 2 bases; junction bases not matched to a gene: 7. Germline-derived CDR1 and CDR2 are SGHVS and FQNEAQ. The CDR3 runs 19 residues. TCRdb's table, derived via immunoSEQ multiplex PCR, lists solely in-frame clones and lacks some. The data show fewer than 80,000 clones, 85% to 95% seen once. This chain connects TRBV7-8 to TRBJ2-2; 13 bases are shared with TRBD2. The source is a man over 45 in good health. Some clones in this sample may be carry-over from other donors' samples. Sequenced material: peripheral blood mononuclear cells. CDR3 residues: CASSLGRGLAGPNTGELFF. CDR3 DNA sequence: TGTGCCAGCAGCTTAGGCAGGGGACTAGCGGGACCTAACACCGGGGAGCTGTTTTTT. The full variable domain, in which reference TRBV7-8 and TRBJ2-2 provide the parts outside the CDR3, is GAGVSQSPRYKVAKRGQDVALRCDPISGHVSLFWYQQALGQGPEFLTYFQNEAQLDKSGLPSDRFFAERPEGSVSTLKIQRTQQEDSAVYLCASSLGRGLAGPNTGELFFGEGSRLTVL.